A selection of T cell receptor beta chains follows, all from one sample in a study of vaccination effects on CD4 cells after COVID-19. Clones were read by immunoSEQ multiplex PCR, and TCRdb kept only the in-frame ones, dropping some. This sample yields tens of thousands of clones, of which 65% to 75% are seen a single time; more than 12% belongs to the top ten. No antigen has been identified for these receptors. The source material was CD4+ T cells from PBMCs cultured with HCoV-OC43 spike peptides, sampled after COVID-19 vaccination. These receptors all stem from a human donor who received a COVID-19 vaccine. The CDR3 runs from the conserved cysteine through the conserved F or W. D genes are given only for firm matches. Clone size, where shown, is once, few, many, or a class for clones that have expanded.

d_call j_call clone_size v_call cdr3_nt cdr3_aa
NA TRBJ1-3 once TRBV11-2 TGTGCCAGCAGCTTATCTGGGGGAAACACCATATATTTT CASSLSGGNTIYF
NA TRBJ2-3 few TRBV5-1 TGCGCCAGCCTTACAGATACGCAGTATTTT CASLTDTQYF
TRBD1 TRBJ2-5 once TRBV6-6 TGTGCCAGCAGTAAACCGGGACAGGGAAAAGAGACCCAGTACTTC CASSKPGQGKETQYF
TRBD1 TRBJ2-2 once TRBV5-6 TGTGCCAGCAGCCCCGGACAGGGACCGAACACCGGGGAGCTGTTTTTT CASSPGQGPNTGELFF
TRBD1 TRBJ1-6 few TRBV11-2 TGTGCCAGCAGCGGACTGGGACAGGGGGATAATTCACCCCTCCACTTT CASSGLGQGDNSPLHF
NA TRBJ1-5 NA TRBV6-5 TGTGCCAGCACGCGAGGAAAGGGGAAGGATCAGCCCCAGCATTTT CASTRGKGKDQPQHF
TRBD1 TRBJ1-5 NA TRBV19 TGTGCCAGTAGTGAAACAGGGGATCAGCCCCAGCATTTT CASSETGDQPQHF
NA TRBJ2-6 NA TRBV7-9 TGTGCCAGCAGCTTAGAGTCCGGCAGGGGCTCTGGGGCCAACGTCCTGACTTTC CASSLESGRGSGANVLTF
TRBD1 TRBJ2-1 few TRBV6-5 TGTGCCAGCAGCCGGACAGGGTCCTACAATGAGCAGTTCTTC CASSRTGSYNEQFF
NA TRBJ2-3 NA TRBV25-1 TGTGCCAGCAGTTTCGGACCACACACAGATACGCAGTATTTT CASSFGPHTDTQYF
NA TRBJ1-1 NA TRBV9 TGTGCCAGCAGCGTCTTTGAGGGCACTGAAGCTTTCTTT CASSVFEGTEAFF
TRBD1 TRBJ1-2 few TRBV5-1 TGCGCCAGCAGCCCCCAGACAGGGGGCTTTGGCTACACCTTC CASSPQTGGFGYTF
NA TRBJ1-1 NA TRBV5-6 TGTGCCAGCAGCTTCTTTGACAGATCGAACACTGAAGCTTTCTTT CASSFFDRSNTEAFF
TRBD1 TRBJ2-3 few TRBV28 TGTGCCAGCAGCCGACAGGGGGCGAATACGCAGTATTTT CASSRQGANTQYF
NA TRBJ2-7 NA TRBV14 TGTGCCAGCAGCCAAGGAAAGGGTTGGTCCTACGAGCAGTACTTC CASSQGKGWSYEQYF
NA TRBJ2-7 NA TRBV5-1 TGCGCCAGCAGCTTACGACAGGGAGGCGAGCAGTACTTC CASSLRQGGEQYF
TRBD2 TRBJ2-4 few TRBV20-1 TGCAGTGCTAGTAGGTCTAGCGGGGGGGGATTAGCCAAAAACATTCAGTACTTC CSASRSSGGGLAKNIQYF
TRBD2 TRBJ2-1 NA TRBV7-2 TGTGCCAGCAGCCACGGGACTAGTAACAATGAGCAGTTCTTC CASSHGTSNNEQFF
TRBD1 TRBJ1-2 once TRBV19 TGTGCCAGTAGTATAGATACCGGGACAGGGCGAGACACCTTC CASSIDTGTGRDTF
NA TRBJ1-6 once TRBV6-1 TGTGCCAGCAGTGAAATCGTAGGTGGGCTCCACTTT CASSEIVGGLHF
NA TRBJ1-5 NA TRBV7-8 TGTGCCAGCAGCTATGAACAGGGATTAAGCAATCAGCCCCAGCATTTT CASSYEQGLSNQPQHF
NA TRBJ2-1 NA TRBV11-2 TGTGCCAGCAGCCCCCTAGGGGGGAGGGCCCACAATGAGCAGTTCTTC CASSPLGGRAHNEQFF
NA TRBJ2-3 NA TRBV5-1 TGCGCCAGCAGCTGGGTGGGGGGCACAGATACGCAGTATTTT CASSWVGGTDTQYF
NA TRBJ2-3 NA TRBV5-6 TGTGCCAGCAGCGCAACCGGGGCTCATGTCGGAAGTTTT CASSATGAHVGSF
TRBD2 TRBJ2-3 NA TRBV7-8 TGTGCCAGCAGTCCCGAGCGGGGGGGTCCCCACACAGATACGCAGTATTTT CASSPERGGPHTDTQYF
NA TRBJ1-1 NA TRBV6-2/TRBV6-3 TGTGCCAGCAGTTCGGGAACCTTAGGCACTGAAGCTTTCTTT CASSSGTLGTEAFF
NA TRBJ2-4 NA TRBV7-2 TGTGCCAGCAGCCCTTTAGACGGAAACATTCAGTACTTC CASSPLDGNIQYF
TRBD2 TRBJ2-7 NA TRBV20-1 TGCAGTGCTAGTCTCACTAGCGGAACCTACGAGCAGTACTTC CSASLTSGTYEQYF
NA TRBJ1-5 NA TRBV2 TGTGCCAGCTCACCCGAGCAGGGAAAAGAACAGCCCCAGCATTTT CASSPEQGKEQPQHF
NA TRBJ2-7 NA TRBV2 TGTGCCAGTTCAAAGTCCTACGAGCAGTACTTC CASSKSYEQYF
NA TRBJ1-5 NA TRBV7-2 TGTGCCAGCAGTGTCCGGGATGGCAATCAGCCCCAGCATTTT CASSVRDGNQPQHF